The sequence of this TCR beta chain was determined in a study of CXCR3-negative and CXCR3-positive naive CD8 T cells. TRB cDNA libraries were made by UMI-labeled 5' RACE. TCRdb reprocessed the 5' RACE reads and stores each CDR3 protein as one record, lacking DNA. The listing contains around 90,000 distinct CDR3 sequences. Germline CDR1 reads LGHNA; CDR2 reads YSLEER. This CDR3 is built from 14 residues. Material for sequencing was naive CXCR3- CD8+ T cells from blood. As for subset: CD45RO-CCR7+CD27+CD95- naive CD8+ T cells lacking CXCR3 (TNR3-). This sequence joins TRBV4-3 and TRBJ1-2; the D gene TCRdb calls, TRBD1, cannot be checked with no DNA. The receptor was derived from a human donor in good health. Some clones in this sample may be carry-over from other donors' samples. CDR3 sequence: CASSQSQGWNGYTF.